This T cell receptor beta chain comes out of a study of OX40 agonist ivuxolimab in advanced cancers. V was trimmed by 3 bases and J by 6 bases, leaving 8 bases between them. The CDR3 length is 12 residues. Germline CDR1 is MDHEN and CDR2 is SYDVKM. Here immunoSEQ multiplex PCR was the method, and the copy in TCRdb shows in-frame clones only, minus some. Seen here are around 80,000 clones, more than 80% observed once, and the top ten hold approximately 2.3%. The genes are TRBV28 and TRBJ1-2; D gene uncertain. This sequence was found in an adult with an advanced solid tumor such as melanoma, head and neck, liver or kidney cancer. Material: CD4+ or CD8+ T cells sorted from blood, obtained in a trial of the OX40 agonist ivuxolimab. The CDR3 coding sequence is TGTGCCAGCAGTTTCGGACGGAATGGCTACACCTTC. Amino acids: CASSFGRNGYTF.